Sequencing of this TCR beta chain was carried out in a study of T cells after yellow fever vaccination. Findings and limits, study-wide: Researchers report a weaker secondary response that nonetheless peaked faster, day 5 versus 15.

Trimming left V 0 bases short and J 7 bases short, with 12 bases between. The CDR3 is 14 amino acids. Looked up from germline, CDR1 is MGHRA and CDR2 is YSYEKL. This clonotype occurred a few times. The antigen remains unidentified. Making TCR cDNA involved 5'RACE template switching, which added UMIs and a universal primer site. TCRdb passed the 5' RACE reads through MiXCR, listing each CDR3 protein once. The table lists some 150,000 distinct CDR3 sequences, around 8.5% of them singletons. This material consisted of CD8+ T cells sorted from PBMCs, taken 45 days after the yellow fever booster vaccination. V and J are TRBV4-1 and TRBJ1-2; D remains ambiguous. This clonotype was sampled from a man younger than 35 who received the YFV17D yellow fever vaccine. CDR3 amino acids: CASSQEKRVGGYTF. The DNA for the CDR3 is TGCGCCAGCAGCCAAGAAAAGAGGGTTGGTGGCTACACCTTC.